This entry is about one TCR beta chain. Tumor or blood genomic DNA was sequenced, with inputs of about 616 ng to 6,500 ng. These data are taken from a study of T cells in tumors after PD-1 blockade. As for the study in general: Patients received pembrolizumab 200 mg every 3 weeks or cemiplimab 350 mg every 2 weeks. During anti-PD-1 treatment, some patients continued daily vismodegib 150 mg. Peripheral blood samples averaged approximately 33,000 unique clonotypes and 95,000 to 120,000 templates.

Trimming took 6 bases from V and 1 from J, leaving 6 bases between them. The V gene's germline CDR1 is LGHDT and CDR2 YNNKEL (reference sequence). The CDR3 spans 12 residues. Method: immunoSEQ multiplex PCR; TCRdb's copy keeps in-frame clones and lacks some. This sample yields approximately 60,000 clones, of which about 82% are seen a single time; roughly 12% belongs to the top ten. V and J are TRBV3-1 (or the pseudogene TRBV3-2) and TRBJ1-1; no clear D gene. The specimen comprised PBMCs, sampled before anti-PD-1 treatment. The clonotype was recovered from a human donor with basal cell carcinoma. CDR3 coding DNA: TGTGCCAGCAGTCGGACGAACACTGAAGCTTTCTTT. Translating it yields CASSRTNTEAFF.